Below are 21 T cell receptor beta chains sequenced from a single sample in a study of blood T cell repertoires in COVID-19. Profiled with immunoSEQ multiplex PCR; TCRdb holds only in-frame clones, not every one. The table includes about 180,000 clones, about four fifths detected once. Material for sequencing was peripheral blood. Every receptor here comes from a human donor in a cohort sampled during active COVID-19.

The genes are TRBV2 and TRBJ1-1; D may be TRBD1 (5 bases). The CDR3 runs to 17 residues. V shed 0 bases and J shed 0 bases, with 14 bases lying between them. Germline V gives CDR1 SNHLY, CDR2 FYNNEI. CDR3 region: CASSEAGGQGLNTEAFF. In DNA, the CDR3 is TGTGCCAGCAGTGAAGCGGGGGGTCAGGGCTTGAACACTGAAGCTTTCTTT.

The chain has TRBV7-3 and TRBJ2-1, with unresolved D. The CDR3 sequence is 14 residues long. The V end was cut by 0 bases, the J end by 3 bases, with 6 bases between. Germline V gene lookup returns CDR1 SGHTA and CDR2 FQGTGA. The CDR3 sequence is CASSLTSGYNEQFF. The CDR3 DNA reads TGTGCCAGCAGCTTAACGAGTGGCTACAATGAGCAGTTCTTC.

The genes are TRBV5-5 and TRBJ1-1; the match to TRBD1 covers 8 bases. This CDR3 is built from 11 residues. The V and J ends lost 0 bases and 11 bases, in that order; junction bases with no gene match: 0. The V gene's germline CDR1 is SGHKS and CDR2 YYEKEE (reference sequence). The CDR3 bases are TGTGCCAGCAGCTTGGACAGGGGGGCTTTCTTT. It encodes CASSLDRGAFF.

J is TRBJ1-2 and V is TRBV6-5, with D perhaps matching TRBD1 (6 bases). The V gene lost 6 bases and the J gene lost 3 bases, with 17 bases spanning the gap. The germline gives CDR1 MNHEY, CDR2 SVGAGI. The CDR3 has 15 amino acids. CDR3 DNA: TGTGCCAGCAGGGTTACAGGGATAATAGACTATGGCTACACCTTC. It yields the protein CASRVTGIIDYGYTF.

This clone was seen a handful of times. This sequence joins TRBV6-6 and TRBJ2-1; unclear D gene. This CDR3 comprises 11 residues. V lost 2 bases and J 8 bases, leaving 4 bases between the germline ends. Germline loops: CDR1 MNHNY, CDR2 SVGAGI (reference sequence). The CDR3 sequence: CASSYRDEQFF. The CDR3 coding sequence is TGTGCCAGCAGTTACCGGGATGAGCAGTTCTTC.

V and J are TRBV7-6 and TRBJ2-7, with 16 positions matching TRBD2. The length of the CDR3 is 16 residues. J was trimmed by 4 bases and V by 5 bases; bases with no gene match: 5. CDR1 is SGHVS and CDR2 is FNYEAQ in the germline V gene. The CDR3 DNA reads TGTGCCAGCAGCCCCGGGACTAGCGGGGGGGCATACGAGCAGTACTTC. Translated: CASSPGTSGGAYEQYF.

The V gene is TRBV27, the J gene TRBJ1-4; tentatively, D is TRBD1 (6 bases). Germline lookup yields CDR1 MNHEY and CDR2 SMNVEV (reference sequence). This CDR3 contains 13 residues. The CDR3 reads CAAHRVLREKLFF. The CDR3 bases are TGTGCAGCCCACAGGGTTCTTAGAGAAAAACTGTTTTTT.

The rearrangement joins TRBV7-9 to TRBJ2-5; D is unclear. The length of the CDR3 is 13 residues. Germline V lookup: CDR1 SEHNR, CDR2 FQNEAQ (reference sequence). Trimming stripped 7 bases from V and 0 bases from J, with 9 bases between. The chain's CDR3 is CASTGRNQETQYF. Here the CDR3 DNA reads TGTGCCAGCACGGGCAGAAACCAAGAGACCCAGTACTTC.

V gene TRBV5-1 combines with J gene TRBJ1-2; 9 bases map to TRBD1. The germline V gene encodes CDR1 SGHRS and CDR2 YFSETQ. Germline trimming cut 2 bases from V and 4 bases from J; bases unmatched to any gene: 12. The CDR3 has 17 residues. The CDR3 spells CASSFGGQGRILYGYTF. The CDR3 nucleotides are TGCGCCAGCAGCTTTGGGGGACAGGGCCGGATTCTCTATGGCTACACCTTC.

The chain has TRBV3-1 (or the pseudogene TRBV3-2) and TRBJ2-7; possible D gene TRBD2, 7 bases. Germline values: CDR1 LGHDT, CDR2 YNNKEL (reference sequence). Trimming took 4 bases from V and 2 from J, leaving 12 bases between them. The CDR3 runs to 14 residues. Written as DNA, the CDR3 is TGTGCCAGCAGCCGCCGCGGGGGCCCCTACGAGCAGTACTTC. The encoded protein is CASSRRGGPYEQYF.

The V gene is TRBV5-6, the J gene TRBJ2-7; the match to TRBD2 covers 13 bases. With V trimmed by 4 bases and J by 3 bases, 7 bases remained unmatched. The CDR3 spans 16 residues. Germline assignment: CDR1 SGHDT and CDR2 YYEEEE. CDR3 protein: CASSLGTSGDIYEQYF. CDR3 in DNA: TGTGCCAGCAGCCTGGGGACTAGCGGGGATATCTACGAGCAGTACTTC. Based on the CDR3 plus reference TRBV5-6 and TRBJ2-7, the full variable domain is DAGVTQSPTHLIKTRGQQVTLRCSPKSGHDTVSWYQQALGQGPQFIFQYYEEEERQRGNFPDRFSGHQFPNYSSELNVNALLLGDSALYLCASSLGTSGDIYEQYFGPGTRLTVT.

The chain employs TRBV29-1 and TRBJ1-5; TRBD1 matches at 10 bases. The V segment lost 7 bases and the J segment 6 bases; nucleotides outside the gene matches: 9. The CDR3 loop spans 14 amino acids. Looked up from germline, CDR1 is SQVTM and CDR2 is ANQGSEA. The CDR3 DNA reads TGCAGCGCCAAGACAGGGGGCGATGCTCAGCCCCAGCATTTT. Protein sequence: CSAKTGGDAQPQHF.

The genes are TRBV2 and TRBJ1-3, with 8 bases lining up with TRBD1. Losses at the gene ends were 4 bases for V and 4 bases for J; bases not matched to a gene: 3. The CDR3 totals 14 residues. CDR1 and CDR2 from the germline V gene are SNHLY and FYNNEI. DNA of the CDR3: TGTGCCAGCAGTGTGGACAGGGTAGGAAACACCATATATTTT. This codes for CASSVDRVGNTIYF.

The chain recombines TRBV6-5 with TRBJ1-3; D is ambiguous. Per germline, CDR1 MNHEY and CDR2 SVGAGI. Trimming removed 11 bases at V and 0 bases at J, with 11 bases between. This CDR3 spans 13 amino acids. CDR3: CAGDSSSGNTIYF. CDR3 bases: TGTGCCGGAGACTCCAGCTCTGGAAACACCATATATTTT.

J is TRBJ2-5 and V is TRBV7-6, with a tentative D call TRBD1 (7 bases). This CDR3 is built from 14 residues. V shed 8 bases and J shed 3 bases, with 16 bases lying between them. The germline gives CDR1 SGHVS, CDR2 FNYEAQ. The CDR3 sequence: CASSLEGAKETQYF. The CDR3 DNA reads TGTGCCAGCTCCTTGGAGGGGGCTAAAGAGACCCAGTACTTC.

The chain carries TRBV5-1 and TRBJ2-7; 13 bases fit TRBD2. J lost 7 bases, V lost 4 bases, and 2 bases had no gene match. Per germline, CDR1 SGHRS and CDR2 YFSETQ. The CDR3 runs 13 residues. CDR3 sequence: CASSPGLAGEQYF. CDR3 DNA sequence: TGCGCCAGCAGCCCGGGACTAGCGGGGGAGCAGTACTTC.

The V call is TRBV19, the J call TRBJ2-1; 7 bases are a match to TRBD1. This CDR3 has 14 amino acids. Germline values: CDR1 LNHDA, CDR2 SQIVND (reference sequence). Unmatched junction bases numbered 7, after V lost 7 bases and J lost 4 bases. The CDR3 is CASTRGDRYNEQFF. The DNA for the CDR3 is TGTGCCAGTACCCGAGGGGACAGATACAATGAGCAGTTCTTC.

This chain joins TRBV2 and TRBJ2-7; TRBD2 matches 7 bases. The CDR3 is made up of 15 amino acids. The junction had 10 bases not matched to a gene; V was cut back by 0 bases and J by 8 bases. The germline gives CDR1 SNHLY, CDR2 FYNNEI. The CDR3 DNA reads as TGTGCCAGCAGTGAAGCGCTTCGGACTAGTGCGAAGCAGTACTTC. This sequence encodes CASSEALRTSAKQYF.

The gene calls are TRBV15 and TRBJ2-4; a possible D gene is TRBD2 (5 bases). This CDR3 has 15 amino acids. The germline CDR1 and CDR2 sequences are LNHNV and YYDKDF (reference sequence). V lost 1 base and J lost 7, with 14 bases in between. The CDR3 loop reads CATSRGQEAYNIQYF. CDR3 nucleotide sequence: TGTGCCACCAGCAGAGGGCAGGAGGCCTATAACATTCAGTACTTC.

This clone was recorded only once. This chain connects TRBV5-1 to TRBJ2-5, with 10 bases lining up with TRBD2. Trimming at V came to 0 bases and at J to 5 bases, leaving 7 bases not matched to a gene. This CDR3 spans 16 amino acids. CDR1 is SGHRS and CDR2 is YFSETQ in the germline V gene. DNA for the CDR3: TGCGCCAGCAGCTTGGTTTTAGCGGGGGGCCTCGAGACCCAGTACTTC. Its translation: CASSLVLAGGLETQYF.

V is TRBV5-1 and J is TRBJ2-4; TRBD1 agrees at 9 bases. The CDR3 is 16 amino acids. Germline V gene lookup returns CDR1 SGHRS and CDR2 YFSETQ. J gave up 7 bases and V 4 bases, and 12 bases lay outside the gene matches. In nucleotides, the CDR3 is TGCGCCAGCAGCCCCCCTCCCGGGACAGGGAGTAACATTCAGTACTTC. It codes for CASSPPPGTGSNIQYF.